Each of the 26 T cell receptor beta chains below was sequenced from the same sample in a study of T cell responses to AZD1222 COVID-19 vaccine. The assay was immunoSEQ multiplex PCR, and TCRdb's table has in-frame clones only and misses some. The sample includes roughly 65,000 clones, about nine tenths seen only once; the top ten take less than 9%. The material was peripheral blood, obtained on day 0 of AZD1222 vaccination. Every receptor here comes from an adult in good health.

This clone occurred a few times. The genes are TRBV19 and TRBJ1-4; D unresolved. Germline V gives CDR1 LNHDA, CDR2 SQIVND (reference sequence). CDR3 length: 12 amino acids. V shed 5 bases and J shed 8 bases, with 9 bases lying between them. The CDR3 region is CASSPQSEKLFF. CDR3 nucleotides: TGTGCCAGTAGTCCTCAAAGCGAAAAACTGTTTTTT.

CDR3 residues: CASSRGLAGAGTGELFF. CDR3 DNA: TGTGCCAGCAGCCGGGGACTAGCGGGAGCGGGGACCGGGGAGCTGTTTTTT. The genes are TRBV3-1 (or the pseudogene TRBV3-2) and TRBJ2-2; 14 positions match TRBD2. Per the germline V gene, CDR1 is LGHDT and CDR2 is YNNKEL (reference sequence). V was clipped by 4 bases and J by 5 bases; unmatched bases: 6. This CDR3 comprises 17 residues.

The rearrangement links TRBV27 to TRBJ2-7; D is undetermined. The germline V gene has CDR1 MNHEY and CDR2 SMNVEV (reference sequence). The CDR3 covers 13 residues. V shed 2 bases and J shed 6 bases, with 11 bases lying between them. The CDR3 bases are TGTGCCAGCAGTTTAAGGAGTGGGCTCGAGCAGTACTTC. It translates to CASSLRSGLEQYF.

V gene TRBV19 combines with J gene TRBJ2-2, with TRBD2 matching over 8 bases. This CDR3 is built from 16 residues. Trimming at V came to 1 base and at J to 6 bases, leaving 7 bases not matched to a gene. The germline V gene has CDR1 LNHDA and CDR2 SQIVND (reference sequence). CDR3 DNA sequence: TGTGCCAGTAGTATAGGCTTAGCGGGGACGGCCGGGGAGCTGTTTTTT. Translation gives CASSIGLAGTAGELFF.

The V and J genes are TRBV6-6 and TRBJ1-4; TRBD1 matches at 7 bases. From germline, CDR1 is MNHNY and CDR2 SVGAGI (reference sequence). Germline trimming cut 5 bases from V and 5 bases from J; bases unmatched to any gene: 5. The length of the CDR3 is 14 residues. This chain's CDR3 is CASSPGQRNEKLFF. Written as DNA, the CDR3 is TGTGCCAGCAGTCCGGGACAGCGGAATGAAAAACTGTTTTTT.

V is TRBV19 and J is TRBJ2-3, with D maybe TRBD1 (6 bases). Germline loops: CDR1 LNHDA, CDR2 SQIVND (reference sequence). Trimming pared 6 bases from V and 0 bases from J, leaving 13 bases between. The CDR3 runs 15 residues. The DNA of the CDR3 is TGTGCCAGTAGGAACCGGGACATCAGCACAGATACGCAGTATTTT. Translated, it gives CASRNRDISTDTQYF.

The chain is built from TRBV6-5 and TRBJ1-1, with D uncertain. V was shortened by 2 bases and J by 2 bases, with 12 bases between the two germline ends. Germline V gene data show CDR1 as MNHEY and CDR2 as SVGAGI. The length of the CDR3 is 15 residues. As DNA, the CDR3 is TGTGCCAGCAGTTACGCCACGGGAGTTAACACTGAAGCTTTCTTT. Translation gives CASSYATGVNTEAFF.

The chain is built from TRBV4-2 and TRBJ2-1; 8 bases are shared with TRBD2. The CDR3 totals 16 residues. Germline values: CDR1 LGHNA, CDR2 YNFKEQ. The junction had 8 bases not matched to a gene; V was cut back by 0 bases and J by 7 bases. The CDR3 region has the DNA TGTGCCAGCAGCCAAGAGTGGGCTAGCGGGTTGAATGAGCAGTTCTTC. It specifies CASSQEWASGLNEQFF.

This chain joins TRBV5-1 and TRBJ2-3; 8 positions agree with TRBD2. The germline gives CDR1 SGHRS, CDR2 YFSETQ. The V and J ends lost 7 bases and 1 base, in that order; junction bases with no gene match: 14. CDR3 length: 17 residues. CDR3 nucleotides: TGCGCCAGCGGTCCGGGACACGCGGGAGGTGGCACAGATACGCAGTATTTT. This encodes CASGPGHAGGGTDTQYF.

This clone was found once. The chain couples TRBV7-9 to TRBJ2-7, with TRBD1 as a possible D gene (6 bases). Germline V gene data show CDR1 as SEHNR and CDR2 as FQNEAQ (reference sequence). CDR3 length equals 17 residues. V was shortened by 5 bases and J by 6 bases, with 26 bases between the two germline ends. The CDR3 loop is CASSLTAGGRRLGEQYF. The DNA for the CDR3 is TGTGCCAGCAGCCTTACCGCTGGGGGCAGGAGGTTAGGCGAGCAGTACTTC.

V and J are TRBV6-6 and TRBJ2-7, with D possibly TRBD1 on 6 matching bases. CDR1 and CDR2 from the germline V gene are MNHNY and SVGAGI (reference sequence). CDR3 length: 13 residues. V lost 7 bases and J 3 bases, leaving 13 bases between the germline ends. In nucleotides, the CDR3 is TGTGCCAGCATCCGGGACACTGGCTACGAGCAGTACTTC. Translation: CASIRDTGYEQYF.

The V gene is TRBV3-1 (or the pseudogene TRBV3-2), the J gene TRBJ1-4; D unclear. The V and J ends lost 3 bases and 8 bases respectively, with 16 bases between them. Germline values: CDR1 LGHDT, CDR2 YNNKEL (reference sequence). CDR3 size: 15 residues. CDR3 protein: CASSHKAQVWEKLFF. Here the CDR3 DNA reads TGTGCCAGCAGCCATAAGGCGCAGGTTTGGGAAAAACTGTTTTTT.

The V and J genes are TRBV6-5 and TRBJ1-2; TRBD1 might be the D (5 bases). From germline, CDR1 is MNHEY and CDR2 SVGAGI. The CDR3 covers 14 residues. Trimming stripped 7 bases from V and 5 bases from J, with 17 bases between. The CDR3 region is CASNNQGRGYGYTF. Written as DNA, the CDR3 is TGTGCCAGCAATAACCAGGGAAGAGGGTATGGCTACACCTTC.

The chain uses TRBV12-2 and TRBJ1-3; no DNA check was done on the table's D call, TRBD1. TRBV12-2 is flagged as a pseudogene. CDR3 length: 14 residues. CDR3: CASRPGGQKDTIYF. CDR3 in DNA: TGTGCAAGTCGCCCAGGAGGACAGAAGGACACCATATATTTT.

This clone came up a few times. CDR3 nucleotides: TGTGCCAGCAGCATTCGACAGGGGACAACTAACACCATATATTTT. This codes for CASSIRQGTTNTIYF. The chain has TRBV5-6 and TRBJ1-3; TRBD1 agrees at 8 bases. CDR1 and CDR2 (germline): SGHDT, YYEEEE. This CDR3 is 15 amino acids long. V trimming: 4 bases; J trimming: 7 bases; junction bases outside the gene matches: 10.

The chain recombines TRBV3-1 (or the pseudogene TRBV3-2) with TRBJ2-7, with D possibly being TRBD1 or TRBD2 (6 bases each). CDR1 is LGHDT, CDR2 YNNKEL, per germline (reference sequence). The V gene lost 4 bases and the J gene lost 4 bases, with 17 bases spanning the gap. There are 15 residues in the CDR3. The CDR3, as DNA: TGTGCCAGCAGCCCCAGGGGCCTAGCGAGATACGAGCAGTACTTC. It encodes CASSPRGLARYEQYF.

The rearrangement links TRBV11-3 to TRBJ2-2; D call uncertain. V was clipped by 5 bases and J by 6 bases, with 7 bases between them. Germline CDR1 and CDR2: SGHNT and YENEEA. This CDR3 has 12 amino acids. CDR3 region: CASSPVAGELFF. The CDR3 DNA follows: TGTGCCAGCAGCCCCGTCGCCGGGGAGCTGTTTTTT.

The V call is TRBV6-1, the J call TRBJ1-1, with 7 bases identical to TRBD1. The CDR3 is 13 amino acids. Losses at the gene ends were 1 base for V and 4 bases for J; bases not matched to a gene: 0. The germline V gene encodes CDR1 MNHNS and CDR2 SASEGT. The CDR3 sequence: CASSEGDSTEAFF. In nucleotides, the CDR3 is TGTGCCAGCAGTGAAGGGGACAGCACTGAAGCTTTCTTT.

This clone was picked up one time. The chain has TRBV6-5 and TRBJ2-5; 10 positions agree with TRBD1. The trim removed 5 bases at V and 4 bases at J, leaving 7 bases unmatched. CDR3 length: 15 residues. Looked up from germline, CDR1 is MNHEY and CDR2 is SVGAGI. In nucleotides, the CDR3 is TGTGCCAGCAGTAATGCCGGGACAGGGGTAGAGACCCAGTACTTC. Protein: CASSNAGTGVETQYF.

The chain employs TRBV5-6 and TRBJ1-4; TRBD1 matches at 9 bases. With V trimmed by 2 bases and J by 8 bases, 1 base remained unmatched. CDR1 and CDR2 (germline): SGHDT, YYEEEE. This CDR3 spans 13 amino acids. The CDR3, as DNA: TGTGCCAGCAGCTTTGGACAGGGGGAAAAACTGTTTTTT. Its protein is CASSFGQGEKLFF.

The table lists this clone with a few counts. This chain links TRBV7-8 with TRBJ2-5; 8 bases match TRBD1. The V gene end was trimmed by 5 bases and the J gene end by 2 bases; junction bases not matched to a gene: 4. The germline V gene encodes CDR1 SGHVS and CDR2 FQNEAQ. The CDR3 runs 14 residues. CDR3 sequence reads: CASSETGDQETQYF. CDR3 sequence (DNA): TGTGCCAGCAGCGAGACAGGGGATCAAGAGACCCAGTACTTC.

V usage is TRBV5-1 and J usage is TRBJ2-3; 7 bases are shared with TRBD1. The germline gives CDR1 SGHRS, CDR2 YFSETQ. V gave up 3 bases and J gave up 1 base; unmatched junction bases: 8. The CDR3 is 16 amino acids. As DNA, the CDR3 is TGCGCCAGCAGCTATCAACAGGGGCTCCGCACAGATACGCAGTATTTT. It yields the protein CASSYQQGLRTDTQYF.

Written as DNA, the CDR3 is TGTGCCAGCAGTGATCGTGTTGGGAACACTGAAGCTTTCTTT. Amino acids: CASSDRVGNTEAFF. The chain employs TRBV6-1 and TRBJ1-1; D not certain. The CDR3 has 14 residues. The germline V gene has CDR1 MNHNS and CDR2 SASEGT. The V end lost 3 bases, the J end lost 1 base, and 9 bases lay between the germline ends.

J is TRBJ2-7 and V is TRBV11-2; 11 bases are a match to TRBD2. The ends lost 4 bases at V and 1 base at J; junction bases unmatched: 9. Per germline, CDR1 SGHAT and CDR2 FQNNGV. The CDR3 extends over 17 amino acids. CDR3 loop: CASSWERTSGRSYEQYF. In DNA, the CDR3 is TGTGCCAGCAGCTGGGAGCGGACTAGCGGGCGATCCTACGAGCAGTACTTC.

The V gene is TRBV3-1 (or the pseudogene TRBV3-2), the J gene TRBJ2-2; a possible D gene is TRBD1 (5 bases). The CDR3 runs to 17 residues. The ends were cut back, 0 bases at V and 2 bases at J, with 13 bases in the middle. The germline CDR1 and CDR2 sequences are LGHDT and YNNKEL (reference sequence). The DNA for the CDR3 is TGTGCCAGCAGCCAAGATCAAAGGGGAAGAAACACCGGGGAGCTGTTTTTT. Its protein product is CASSQDQRGRNTGELFF.

V and J are TRBV6-2 or TRBV6-3 and TRBJ1-5; a possible D gene is TRBD1 (5 bases). The CDR3 is made up of 15 amino acids. The V gene's germline CDR1 is MNHEY and CDR2 SVGEGT. The V end was cut by 0 bases, the J end by 2 bases, with 8 bases between. The CDR3 DNA is TGTGCCAGCAGTTACTCGGGGGAAGGCAATCAGCCCCAGCATTTT. Protein sequence: CASSYSGEGNQPQHF.